Reported below is one T cell receptor (beta chain). Its antigen is as yet unknown. Because the CDR3 is missing its conserved closing phenylalanine or tryptophan, this is likely a read error. For each extraction, RNA and DNA were obtained together from approximately 20-30 mg of unsorted bulk tissue. The CDR3 is made up of 14 amino acids. Germline CDR1 SGHDN, CDR2 FVKESK. The data are from a study of tumor-infiltrating lymphocytes in primary liver carcinoma. Study conclusions and caveats: The difference in top-250-clone fraction between tumors and blood was significant, favoring tumors (p = 0.039).

The template, approximately 500 ng total RNA, yielded TCR beta cDNA made with a constant-region primer. TCR beta libraries came from three nested multiplex PCR rounds using slightly modified ARM-PCR. With TRBV1-TRBV30 forward primers and a C-beta reverse primer, the first two PCR rounds were run for 10 to 11 cycles each. TCRdb reanalysed the multiplex PCR reads using MiXCR and keeps one entry per CDR3 protein. In the table there are approximately 88,000 distinct CDR3 sequences, roughly 70% of which are singletons. The chain carries TRBV14 and TRBJ2-3; D unclear. The sequencing sample was made of tumor-adjacent normal liver tissue. The sequence came from a middle-aged man with primary liver carcinoma and hepatitis B virus infection. The CDR3 is CTSSLLAGTDTQYL. The CDR3 DNA follows: TGTACCAGCAGCCTCTTGGCTGGCACAGATACGCAGTATTTA.